The 5 T cell receptor beta chains below come from one sample, sequenced in a study of blood T cell repertoires in COVID-19. Profiled with immunoSEQ multiplex PCR; TCRdb holds only in-frame clones, not every one. The repertoire holds more than 300,000 clones, 88% seen once, with 1.2% in the top ten. The sample was PBMCs or T cells enriched from blood (not recorded which). Receptors were obtained from a young woman who had recovered from COVID-19.

This chain links TRBV10-3 with TRBJ1-4, with 12 bases aligning to TRBD1. Germline loops: CDR1 ENHRY, CDR2 SYGVKD. The CDR3 spans 15 residues. V was pared by 5 bases and J by 6 bases, with 4 bases of the junction left unmatched. The CDR3 loop is CAISTGTGGYEKLFF. The CDR3 DNA reads as TGTGCCATCAGTACCGGGACAGGGGGCTATGAAAAACTGTTTTTT.

The rearrangement joins TRBV2 to TRBJ1-2; 9 nucleotides match TRBD1. CDR1 and CDR2 from the germline V gene are SNHLY and FYNNEI. The CDR3 contains 16 residues. V was pared by 10 bases and J by 0 bases, with 12 bases of the junction left unmatched. CDR3 sequence (DNA): TGTGCCACCTCTTTACCGGGACAGGGTTCTAACTATGGCTACACCTTC. The encoded protein is CATSLPGQGSNYGYTF.

The rearrangement uses TRBV30 and TRBJ1-2; the D gene is possibly TRBD1 (5 bases). Germline CDR1 is GTSNPN and CDR2 is SVGIG (reference sequence). The length of the CDR3 is 14 residues. V shed 3 bases and J shed 4 bases, with 15 bases lying between them. CDR3 sequence: CAWRAGGVSYGYTF. The CDR3 bases are TGTGCCTGGAGGGCGGGGGGAGTGAGCTATGGCTACACCTTC. Full variable domain (remainder filled in from reference TRBV30 and TRBJ1-2): SQTIHQWPATLVQPVGSPLSLECTVEGTSNPNLYWYRQAAGRGLQLLFYSVGIGQISSEVPQNLSASRPQDRQFILSSKKLLLSDSGFYLCAWRAGGVSYGYTFGSGTRLTVV.

This chain links TRBV3-1 (or the pseudogene TRBV3-2) with TRBJ1-2; D not resolved. Trimming removed 1 base at V and 7 bases at J, with 19 bases between. CDR1 and CDR2 (germline): LGHDT, YNNKEL (reference sequence). This CDR3 is 16 amino acids long. The CDR3 loop reads CASSQVLGPGLGGYTF. The CDR3, as DNA: TGTGCCAGCAGCCAAGTTCTTGGCCCCGGGTTGGGTGGCTACACCTTC.

V gene TRBV19 combines with J gene TRBJ1-5, with D hard to call. The length of the CDR3 is 15 residues. Trimming removed 2 bases at V and 2 bases at J, with 10 bases between. Germline loops: CDR1 LNHDA, CDR2 SQIVND (reference sequence). The CDR3 nucleotides are TGTGCCAGTAGTATAAAACTGGCGGGCAATCAGCCCCAGCATTTT. The encoded protein is CASSIKLAGNQPQHF.